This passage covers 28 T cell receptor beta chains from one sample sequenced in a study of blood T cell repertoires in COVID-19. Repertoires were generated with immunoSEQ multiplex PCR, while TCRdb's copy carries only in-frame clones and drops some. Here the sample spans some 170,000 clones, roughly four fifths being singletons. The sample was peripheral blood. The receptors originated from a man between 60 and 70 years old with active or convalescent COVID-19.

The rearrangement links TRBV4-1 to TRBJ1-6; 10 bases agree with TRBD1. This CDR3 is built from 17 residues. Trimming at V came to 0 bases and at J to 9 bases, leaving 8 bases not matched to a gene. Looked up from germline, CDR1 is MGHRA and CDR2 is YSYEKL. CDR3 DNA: TGCGCCAGCAGCCAAGAAGGGGACAGGGGATCCCCTTCACCCCTCCACTTT. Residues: CASSQEGDRGSPSPLHF.

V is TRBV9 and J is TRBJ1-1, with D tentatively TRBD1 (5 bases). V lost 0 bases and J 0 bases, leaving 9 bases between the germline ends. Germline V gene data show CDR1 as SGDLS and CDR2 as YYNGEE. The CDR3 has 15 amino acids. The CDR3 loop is CASSVVDSMNTEAFF. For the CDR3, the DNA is TGTGCCAGCAGCGTAGTAGACAGCATGAACACTGAAGCTTTCTTT.

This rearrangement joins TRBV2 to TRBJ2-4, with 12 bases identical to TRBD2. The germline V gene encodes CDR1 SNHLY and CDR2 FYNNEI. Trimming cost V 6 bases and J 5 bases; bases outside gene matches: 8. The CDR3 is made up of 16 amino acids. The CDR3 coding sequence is TGTGCCAGCAGGAATCTAGCGGGAGGGCCACAAAACATTCAGTACTTC. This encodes CASRNLAGGPQNIQYF.

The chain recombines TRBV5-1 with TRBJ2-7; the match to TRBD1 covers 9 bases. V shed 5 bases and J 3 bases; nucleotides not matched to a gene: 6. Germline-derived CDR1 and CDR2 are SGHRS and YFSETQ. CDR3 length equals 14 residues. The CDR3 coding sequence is TGCGCCAGCAGGTCCACAGGGGGCAACTACGAGCAGTACTTC. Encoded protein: CASRSTGGNYEQYF. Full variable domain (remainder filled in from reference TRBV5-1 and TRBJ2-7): KAGVTQTPRYLIKTRGQQVTLSCSPISGHRSVSWYQQTPGQGLQFLFEYFSETQRNKGNFPGRFSGRQFSNSRSEMNVSTLELGDSALYLCASRSTGGNYEQYFGPGTRLTVT.

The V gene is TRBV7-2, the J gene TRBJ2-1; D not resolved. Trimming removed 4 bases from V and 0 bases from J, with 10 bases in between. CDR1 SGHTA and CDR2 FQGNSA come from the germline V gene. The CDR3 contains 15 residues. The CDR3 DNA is TGTGCCAGCAGCTCGCTGGAGAGCTCCTACAATGAGCAGTTCTTC. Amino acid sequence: CASSSLESSYNEQFF.

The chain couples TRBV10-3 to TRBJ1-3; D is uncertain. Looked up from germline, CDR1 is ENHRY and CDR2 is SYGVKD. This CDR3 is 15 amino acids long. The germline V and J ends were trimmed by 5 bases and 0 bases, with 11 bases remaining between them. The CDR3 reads CAISSAADSGNTIYF. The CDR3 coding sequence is TGTGCCATCAGTTCAGCTGCGGACTCTGGAAACACCATATATTTT.

CDR3 sequence (DNA): TGTGCCAGCAGCCAAGAATCCAGGGACTCTGGGGCCAACGTCCTGACTTTC. Residues: CASSQESRDSGANVLTF. V gene TRBV4-2 combines with J gene TRBJ2-6; weak D call: TRBD1 (5 bases). The V gene lost 0 bases and the J gene lost 0 bases, with 9 bases spanning the gap. The CDR3 spans 17 residues. The V gene's germline CDR1 is LGHNA and CDR2 YNFKEQ.

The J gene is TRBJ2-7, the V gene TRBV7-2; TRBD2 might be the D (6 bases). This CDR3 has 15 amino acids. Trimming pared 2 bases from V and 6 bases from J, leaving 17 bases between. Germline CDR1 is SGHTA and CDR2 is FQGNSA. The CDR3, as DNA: TGTGCCAGCAGCTTACAATGGAGCGGAGGGCGCGAGCAGTACTTC. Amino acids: CASSLQWSGGREQYF.

DNA for the CDR3: TGTGCCAGCAGTGAGCGAAGCGGGAGAGTCAGCACAGATACGCAGTATTTT. Residues: CASSERSGRVSTDTQYF. This chain links TRBV25-1 with TRBJ2-3; the match to TRBD2 covers 8 bases. Looked up from germline, CDR1 is MGHDK and CDR2 is SYGVNS. V trimming: 3 bases; J trimming: 0 bases; junction bases outside the gene matches: 8. This CDR3 contains 17 residues.

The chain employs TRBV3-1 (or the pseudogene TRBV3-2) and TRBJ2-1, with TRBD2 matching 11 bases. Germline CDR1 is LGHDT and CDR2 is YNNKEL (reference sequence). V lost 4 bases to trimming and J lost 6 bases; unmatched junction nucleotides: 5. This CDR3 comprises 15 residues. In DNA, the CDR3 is TGTGCCAGCAGCCCCGGGACTAGCGGACTCAATGAGCAGTTCTTC. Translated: CASSPGTSGLNEQFF.

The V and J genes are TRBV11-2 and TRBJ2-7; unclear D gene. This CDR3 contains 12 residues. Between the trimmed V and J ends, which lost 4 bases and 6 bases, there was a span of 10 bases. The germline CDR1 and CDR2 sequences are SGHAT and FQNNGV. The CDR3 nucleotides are TGTGCCAGCAGCTACGCCCGGGTCGAGCAGTACTTC. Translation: CASSYARVEQYF.

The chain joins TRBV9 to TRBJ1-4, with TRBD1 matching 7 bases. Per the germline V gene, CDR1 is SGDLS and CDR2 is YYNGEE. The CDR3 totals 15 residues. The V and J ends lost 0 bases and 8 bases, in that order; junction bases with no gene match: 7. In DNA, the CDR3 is TGTGCCAGCAGCGTAGCTACAGGGGCGCGGGAAAAACTGTTTTTT. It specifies CASSVATGAREKLFF.

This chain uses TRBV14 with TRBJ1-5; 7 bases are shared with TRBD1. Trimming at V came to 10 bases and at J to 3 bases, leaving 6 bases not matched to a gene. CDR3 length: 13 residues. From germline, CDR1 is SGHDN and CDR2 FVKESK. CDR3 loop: CATPDRANQPQHF. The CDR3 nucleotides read TGTGCCACCCCCGACAGGGCCAATCAGCCCCAGCATTTT. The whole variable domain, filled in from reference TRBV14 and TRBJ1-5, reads EAGVTQFPSHSVIEKGQTVTLRCDPISGHDNLYWYRRVMGKEIKFLLHFVKESKQDESGMPNNRFLAERTGGTYSTLKVQPAELEDSGVYFCATPDRANQPQHFGDGTRLSIL.

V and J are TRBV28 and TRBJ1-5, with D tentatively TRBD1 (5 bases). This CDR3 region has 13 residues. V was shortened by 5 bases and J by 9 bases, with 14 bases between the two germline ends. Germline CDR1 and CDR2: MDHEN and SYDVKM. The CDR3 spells CASSGGVGVPQHF. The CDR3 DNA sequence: TGTGCCAGCAGTGGGGGGGTCGGTGTGCCCCAGCATTTT. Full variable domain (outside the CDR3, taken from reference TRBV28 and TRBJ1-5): DVKVTQSSRYLVKRTGEKVFLECVQDMDHENMFWYRQDPGLGLRLIYFSYDVKMKEKGDIPEGYSVSREKKERFSLILESASTNQTSMYLCASSGGVGVPQHFGDGTRLSIL.

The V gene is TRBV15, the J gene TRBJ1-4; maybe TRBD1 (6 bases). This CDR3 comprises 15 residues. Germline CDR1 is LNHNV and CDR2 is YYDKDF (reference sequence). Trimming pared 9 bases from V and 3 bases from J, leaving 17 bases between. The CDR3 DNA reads TGTGCCACGCAATCCGAGGGGGTCCCTAATGAAAAACTGTTTTTT. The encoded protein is CATQSEGVPNEKLFF.

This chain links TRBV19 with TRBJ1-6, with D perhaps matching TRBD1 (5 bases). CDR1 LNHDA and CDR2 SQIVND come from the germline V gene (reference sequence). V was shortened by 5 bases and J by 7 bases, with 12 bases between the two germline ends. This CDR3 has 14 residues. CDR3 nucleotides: TGTGCCAGTAGTTGGCGGGGCGCGAATTCACCCCTCCACTTT. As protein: CASSWRGANSPLHF.

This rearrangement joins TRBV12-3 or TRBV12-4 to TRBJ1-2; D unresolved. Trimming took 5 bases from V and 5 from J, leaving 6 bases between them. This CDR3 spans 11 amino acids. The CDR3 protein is CASSPGYGYTF. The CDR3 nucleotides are TGTGCCAGCAGTCCCGGGTATGGCTACACCTTC.

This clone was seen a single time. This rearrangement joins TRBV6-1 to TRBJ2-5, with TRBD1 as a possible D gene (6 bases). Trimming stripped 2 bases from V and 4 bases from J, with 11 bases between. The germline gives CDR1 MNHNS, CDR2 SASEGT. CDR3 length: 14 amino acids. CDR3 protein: CASSETVGGETQYF. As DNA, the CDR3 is TGTGCCAGCAGTGAAACTGTAGGGGGAGAGACCCAGTACTTC.

This CDR3 is CASSIAARQGRVGNQPQHF. The CDR3, as DNA: TGTGCCAGTAGTATAGCGGCTCGACAGGGTCGGGTAGGCAATCAGCCCCAGCATTTT. V usage is TRBV19 and J usage is TRBJ1-5; TRBD1 agrees at 7 bases. Germline V gives CDR1 LNHDA, CDR2 SQIVND (reference sequence). This CDR3 has 19 amino acids. With 1 base clipped from V and 2 bases from J, the junction kept 14 bases outside the gene matches. Variable domain in full (rest from reference TRBV19 and TRBJ1-5): DGGITQSPKYLFRKEGQNVTLSCEQNLNHDAMYWYRQDPGQGLRLIYYSQIVNDFQKGDIAEGYSVSREKKESFPLTVTSAQKNPTAFYLCASSIAARQGRVGNQPQHFGDGTRLSIL.

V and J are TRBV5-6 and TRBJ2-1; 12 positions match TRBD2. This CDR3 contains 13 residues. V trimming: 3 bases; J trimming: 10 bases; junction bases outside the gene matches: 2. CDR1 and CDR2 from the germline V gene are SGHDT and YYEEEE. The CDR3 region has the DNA TGTGCCAGCAGCTGGGGGACTAGCGGGGAGCAGTTCTTC. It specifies CASSWGTSGEQFF.

The CDR3 spells CASSLGDSPKQYF. The CDR3 nucleotides read TGTGCCAGCAGTTTGGGGGACAGCCCGAAGCAGTACTTC. The chain is built from TRBV28 and TRBJ2-7, with TRBD1 matching over 7 bases. Per germline, CDR1 MDHEN and CDR2 SYDVKM. The CDR3 has 13 residues. With V trimmed by 3 bases and J by 8 bases, 7 bases remained unmatched.

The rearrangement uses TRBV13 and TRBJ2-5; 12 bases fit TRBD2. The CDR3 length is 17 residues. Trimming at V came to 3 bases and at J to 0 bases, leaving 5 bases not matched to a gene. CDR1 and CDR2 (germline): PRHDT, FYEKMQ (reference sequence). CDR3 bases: TGTGCCAGCAGCTTTGGGACTAGCGGGCACCACCAAGAGACCCAGTACTTC. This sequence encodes CASSFGTSGHHQETQYF.

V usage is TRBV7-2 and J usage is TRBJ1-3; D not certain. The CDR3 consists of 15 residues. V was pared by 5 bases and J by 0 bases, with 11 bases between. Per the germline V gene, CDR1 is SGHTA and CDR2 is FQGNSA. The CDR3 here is CASSPRVDSGNTIYF. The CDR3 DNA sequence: TGTGCCAGCAGCCCTAGAGTCGACTCTGGAAACACCATATATTTT.

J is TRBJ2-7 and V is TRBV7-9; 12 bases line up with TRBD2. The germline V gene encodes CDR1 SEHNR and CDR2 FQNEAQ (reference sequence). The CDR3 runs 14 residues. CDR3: CASESTSGSHEQYF. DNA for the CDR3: TGTGCTTCGGAGTCGACTAGCGGGAGTCACGAGCAGTACTTC.

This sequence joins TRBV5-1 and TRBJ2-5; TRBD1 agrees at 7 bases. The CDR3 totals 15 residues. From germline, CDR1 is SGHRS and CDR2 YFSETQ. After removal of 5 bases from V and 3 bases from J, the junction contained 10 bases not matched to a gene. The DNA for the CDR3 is TGCGCCAGCAGAAGCTCCGGGACAGAAGAAGAGACCCAGTACTTC. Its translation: CASRSSGTEEETQYF. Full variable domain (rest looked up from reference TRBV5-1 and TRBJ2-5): KAGVTQTPRYLIKTRGQQVTLSCSPISGHRSVSWYQQTPGQGLQFLFEYFSETQRNKGNFPGRFSGRQFSNSRSEMNVSTLELGDSALYLCASRSSGTEEETQYFGPGTRLLVL.

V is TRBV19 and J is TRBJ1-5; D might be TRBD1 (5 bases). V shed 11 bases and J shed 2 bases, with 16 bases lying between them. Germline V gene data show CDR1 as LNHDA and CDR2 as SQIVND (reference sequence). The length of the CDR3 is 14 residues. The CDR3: CAAAGTGGNQPQHF. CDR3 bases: TGTGCCGCCGCCGGGACGGGGGGCAATCAGCCCCAGCATTTT.

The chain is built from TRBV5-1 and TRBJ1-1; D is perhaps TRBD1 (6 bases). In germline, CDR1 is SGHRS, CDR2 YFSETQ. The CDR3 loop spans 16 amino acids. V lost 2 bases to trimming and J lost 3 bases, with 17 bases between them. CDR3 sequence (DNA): TGCGCCAGCAGCTTTGGCAGGGGCTCAGGGGACACTGAAGCTTTCTTT. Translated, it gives CASSFGRGSGDTEAFF.

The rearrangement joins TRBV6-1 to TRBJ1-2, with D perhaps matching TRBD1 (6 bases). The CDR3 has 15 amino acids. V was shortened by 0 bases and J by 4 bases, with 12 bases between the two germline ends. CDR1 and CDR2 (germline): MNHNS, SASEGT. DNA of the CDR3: TGTGCCAGCAGTGAAGCGCCAGGGGATCCCTATGGCTACACCTTC. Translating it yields CASSEAPGDPYGYTF.